These 9 T cell receptor beta chains were sequenced from one sample in a study of T cell responses to AZD1222 COVID-19 vaccine. Assay: immunoSEQ multiplex PCR; the TCRdb copy retains only in-frame clones and omits some. The sample records roughly 87,000 clones, over 75% being singletons. This sample comprised peripheral blood, obtained 28 days after the second AZD1222 dose. All receptors derive from an adult who received the AZD1222 COVID-19 vaccine.

This clone appeared a few times. This chain uses TRBV6-5 with TRBJ2-1; no firm D call. Per the germline V gene, CDR1 is MNHEY and CDR2 is SVGAGI. CDR3 length: 13 amino acids. Between the trimmed V and J ends, which lost 0 bases and 7 bases, there was a span of 7 bases. CDR3 nucleotides: TGTGCCAGCAGTTACTCGAACCGGAATGAGCAGTTCTTC. Residues: CASSYSNRNEQFF.

The chain joins TRBV6-2 or TRBV6-3 to TRBJ2-5; weak D call: TRBD1 (7 bases). The V gene lost 2 bases and the J gene lost 1 base, with 8 bases spanning the gap. This CDR3 has 14 amino acids. Germline CDR1 and CDR2: MNHEY and SVGEGT. The CDR3 sequence is CASSYQGGQETQYF. The CDR3 DNA sequence: TGTGCCAGCAGTTACCAGGGGGGCCAAGAGACCCAGTACTTC.

The J gene is TRBJ1-5, the V gene TRBV3-1 (or the pseudogene TRBV3-2), with no clear D. Trimming cost V 0 bases and J 2 bases, with 11 bases left between them. Germline V gene sequence: CDR1 LGHDT, CDR2 YNNKEL (reference sequence). This CDR3 comprises 16 residues. The CDR3 bases are TGTGCCAGCAGCCAAGAAGGATCAAGGCGCAATCAGCCCCAGCATTTT. This sequence encodes CASSQEGSRRNQPQHF.

This clone was recorded only once. The V and J genes are TRBV15 and TRBJ2-5; unclear D gene. From germline, CDR1 is LNHNV and CDR2 YYDKDF (reference sequence). The CDR3 contains 15 residues. The V gene lost 1 base and the J gene lost 5 bases, with 14 bases spanning the gap. DNA for the CDR3: TGTGCCACCAGCAGAGGTCCCGACCTTGCGGAGACCCAGTACTTC. This gives the protein CATSRGPDLAETQYF.

The chain employs TRBV9 and TRBJ1-1; D is perhaps TRBD1 (6 bases). CDR3 length: 14 residues. The V gene's germline CDR1 is SGDLS and CDR2 YYNGEE. Between the trimmed V and J ends, which lost 5 bases and 0 bases, there was a span of 11 bases. CDR3 in DNA: TGTGCCAGCAGTCGTACAGGGATGAACACTGAAGCTTTCTTT. Protein: CASSRTGMNTEAFF.

J is TRBJ2-3 and V is TRBV5-1, with D unresolved. This CDR3 is 13 amino acids long. Deletions cut 3 bases from V and 4 bases from J, with 9 bases between. Germline V gives CDR1 SGHRS, CDR2 YFSETQ. In nucleotides, the CDR3 is TGCGCCAGCAGCTCCCGAGGTGCAGATACGCAGTATTTT. Translating it yields CASSSRGADTQYF.

The chain couples TRBV19 to TRBJ2-1; TRBD1 is a possible D gene (5 bases). The CDR3 loop spans 13 amino acids. The V gene's germline CDR1 is LNHDA and CDR2 SQIVND (reference sequence). V was trimmed by 3 bases and J by 4 bases, leaving 7 bases between them. CDR3 bases: TGTGCCAGTAGTATTGACAGTTACAATGAGCAGTTCTTC. It is translated as CASSIDSYNEQFF.

This clone turned up a few times. The chain combines TRBV30 with TRBJ1-1, with TRBD1 matching over 9 bases. Germline V gene sequence: CDR1 GTSNPN, CDR2 SVGIG (reference sequence). The CDR3 is 13 amino acids. The V segment lost 2 bases and the J segment 6 bases; nucleotides outside the gene matches: 4. The CDR3 sequence: CAWSSTGGSEAFF. The CDR3 nucleotides read TGTGCCTGGAGTTCCACAGGGGGCTCTGAAGCTTTCTTT.

The genes are TRBV7-9 and TRBJ1-5; D not resolved. From germline, CDR1 is SEHNR and CDR2 FQNEAQ (reference sequence). The CDR3 sequence is 15 residues long. V lost 4 bases, J lost 5 bases, and 15 bases lay in between. CDR3 bases: TGTGCCAGCAGCTCGAGCCTTAAGCTAGATCAGCCCCAGCATTTT. It specifies CASSSSLKLDQPQHF.